Below, 19 T cell receptor beta chains from the same sample are listed, as sequenced in a study of early T cells in non-severe SARS-CoV-2 infection. Each CDR3 protein is one row after TCRdb ran MiXCR on the 5' RACE reads. The sample yields about 30,000 distinct CDR3 sequences, 5.6% seen once. Material: whole blood. The receptors were sampled from an adult who was a healthcare worker with PCR-confirmed SARS-CoV-2 infection or an uninfected control (not recorded which).

This clonotype was seen repeatedly, ten times or more. V usage is TRBV28 and J usage is TRBJ2-4; 8 nucleotides agree with TRBD2. From germline, CDR1 is MDHEN and CDR2 SYDVKM. The length of the CDR3 is 14 residues. V dropped 8 bases and J dropped 3; count of bases not matched to a gene: 6. The CDR3 loop is CASRPGTSKNIQYF. Written as DNA, the CDR3 is TGTGCCAGCCGACCCGGGACTAGCAAAAACATTCAGTACTTC. The variable domain in full, with the rest retrieved from reference TRBV28 and TRBJ2-4, is DVKVTQSSRYLVKRTGEKVFLECVQDMDHENMFWYRQDPGLGLRLIYFSYDVKMKEKGDIPEGYSVSREKKERFSLILESASTNQTSMYLCASRPGTSKNIQYFGAGTRLSVL.

Comment on this clonotype: A much larger clone sits a single nucleotide away, making a read error possible. Here the CDR3 omits its conserved ending phenylalanine or tryptophan, so a read error is the likely source. The DNA is left out, because the CDR3 cannot be placed on it with certainty; the CDR3 is given as TCRdb lists it. The chain couples TRBV21-1 to TRBJ1-1. TRBV21-1 is listed as a pseudogene. 10 amino acids form the CDR3, both terminal residues included. CDR3 loop: CASRGYEAFL.

The rearrangement uses TRBV12-3 or TRBV12-4 and TRBJ1-1, with 7 nucleotides matching TRBD1. The V gene end was trimmed by 5 bases and the J gene end by 4 bases; junction bases not matched to a gene: 10. The CDR3 has 15 amino acids. As DNA, the CDR3 is TGTGCCAGCAGTCCGGGAGGGACAGCGTCCACTGAAGCTTTCTTT. Translation gives CASSPGGTASTEAFF.

Many counts were recorded for this clonotype. The chain has TRBV10-3 and TRBJ2-7, with 9 bases matching TRBD1. The length of the CDR3 is 12 residues. V lost 9 bases to trimming and J lost 5 bases; unmatched junction nucleotides: 5. Germline values: CDR1 ENHRY, CDR2 SYGVKD. CDR3 nucleotide sequence: TGTGCCATTTGGGACAGGGCCCACGAGCAGTACTTC. It is translated as CAIWDRAHEQYF.

This clonotype was seen many times. The rearrangement links TRBV12-3 or TRBV12-4 to TRBJ2-7, with 9 bases aligning to TRBD1. This CDR3 has 15 residues. V lost 1 base to trimming and J lost 3 bases; unmatched junction nucleotides: 4. The CDR3 coding sequence is TGTGCCAGCAGTTTAGGGGAGACAGGGGGCTACGAGCAGTACTTC. Amino acids: CASSLGETGGYEQYF.

This clonotype was counted only a few times. This chain connects TRBV6-4 to TRBJ1-5, with unresolved D. CDR3 length: 18 amino acids. The V end lost 4 bases, the J end lost 1 base, and 20 bases lay between the germline ends. Per germline, CDR1 MRHNA and CDR2 SNTAGT. The CDR3 sequence: CASSGPSPAGKSNQPQHF. Written as DNA, the CDR3 is TGTGCCAGCAGTGGCCCGAGTCCGGCCGGAAAAAGCAATCAGCCCCAGCATTTT.

This clonotype was counted between two and nine times. This chain connects TRBV20-1 to TRBJ1-5, with 8 bases lining up with TRBD1. Germline V gene sequence: CDR1 DFQATT, CDR2 SNEGSKA (reference sequence). This CDR3 is built from 14 residues. With 4 bases clipped from V and 6 bases from J, the junction kept 8 bases outside the gene matches. Written as DNA, the CDR3 is TGCAGTGCTATGGGCAGGGGGCAGGGTCAGCCCCAGCATTTT. Translated: CSAMGRGQGQPQHF.

This clonotype occurred many times. The chain recombines TRBV12-3 or TRBV12-4 with TRBJ1-5; no clear D. V lost 3 bases, J lost 7 bases, and 10 bases lay in between. The length of the CDR3 is 13 residues. CDR3 in amino acids: CASSFRPEQPQHF. CDR3 bases: TGTGCCAGCAGTTTCCGCCCAGAACAGCCCCAGCATTTT.

This clonotype was seen a few times. V usage is TRBV20-1 and J usage is TRBJ2-7; weak D call: TRBD2 (5 bases). There are 13 residues in the CDR3. The V gene lost 2 bases and the J gene lost 4 bases, with 12 bases spanning the gap. CDR1 and CDR2 (germline): DFQATT, SNEGSKA (reference sequence). The CDR3 reads CSARLGRAYEQYF. In nucleotides, the CDR3 is TGCAGTGCTAGATTAGGGCGGGCTTACGAGCAGTACTTC.

This clonotype was seen ten or more times. The chain joins TRBV29-1 to TRBJ2-5; D is uncertain. Per germline, CDR1 SQVTM and CDR2 ANQGSEA. V lost 1 base to trimming and J lost 4 bases, with 10 bases between them. This CDR3 contains 13 residues. DNA of the CDR3: TGCAGCGTTGAAGGAGGAGTTAGAGAGACCCAGTACTTC. It translates to CSVEGGVRETQYF.

This chain links TRBV2 with TRBJ2-1; 12 nucleotides match TRBD2. From germline, CDR1 is SNHLY and CDR2 FYNNEI. The trim removed 8 bases at V and 3 bases at J, leaving 5 bases unmatched. The CDR3 consists of 15 residues. The CDR3 DNA follows: TGTGCCAGCTCCTCTAGCGGGAGGGTCTACAATGAGCAGTTCTTC. Translating it yields CASSSSGRVYNEQFF.

The table lists this clonotype with many counts. The rearrangement joins TRBV11-3 to TRBJ2-1; no clear D. Per germline, CDR1 SGHNT and CDR2 YENEEA. There are 12 residues in the CDR3. Trimming took off 5 bases at V and 9 bases at J, with 11 bases between the two ends. The CDR3 here is CASSPSLGEQFF. In DNA, the CDR3 is TGTGCCAGCAGCCCGAGCTTAGGTGAGCAGTTCTTC.

This clonotype was seen at least ten times. The chain combines TRBV28 with TRBJ2-7, with unresolved D. V was shortened by 5 bases and J by 7 bases, with 21 bases between the two germline ends. The CDR3 has 15 residues. The germline gives CDR1 MDHEN, CDR2 SYDVKM. CDR3 loop: CASSHAWSDGREQYF. DNA for the CDR3: TGTGCCAGCAGTCATGCATGGTCAGACGGACGGGAGCAGTACTTC.

This clonotype turned up a few times. The genes are TRBV4-3 and TRBJ1-5, with D possibly matching TRBD1 (5 bases). Between the trimmed V and J ends, which lost 0 bases and 3 bases, there was a span of 9 bases. The CDR3 spans 15 residues. Looked up from germline, CDR1 is LGHNA and CDR2 is YSLEER. Written as DNA, the CDR3 is TGCGCCAGCAGCCAAGACCTCAGGGTCAATCAGCCCCAGCATTTT. This gives the protein CASSQDLRVNQPQHF.

This clonotype was seen many times. The gene calls are TRBV5-6 and TRBJ2-1, with TRBD1 identical over 8 bases. The J segment lost 1 base and the V segment lost 1 base, leaving 4 bases of the junction unmatched. The CDR3 consists of 16 residues. Germline lookup yields CDR1 SGHDT and CDR2 YYEEEE. Here the CDR3 DNA reads TGTGCCAGCAGCTTGTATGGGACAGGATCCTACAATGAGCAGTTCTTC. It specifies CASSLYGTGSYNEQFF. Combining the CDR3 with reference TRBV5-6 and TRBJ2-1 gives the whole variable domain DAGVTQSPTHLIKTRGQQVTLRCSPKSGHDTVSWYQQALGQGPQFIFQYYEEEERQRGNFPDRFSGHQFPNYSSELNVNALLLGDSALYLCASSLYGTGSYNEQFFGPGTRLTVL.

This clonotype appeared a few times. This rearrangement joins TRBV7-9 to TRBJ2-1; 8 bases are shared with TRBD1. The CDR3 sequence is 15 residues long. V lost 5 bases and J lost 3; bases outside the gene matches: 6. Germline V gives CDR1 SEHNR, CDR2 FQNEAQ (reference sequence). CDR3 loop: CASSGTGTGYNEQFF. As DNA, the CDR3 is TGTGCCAGCAGCGGCACCGGGACAGGCTACAATGAGCAGTTCTTC.

This clonotype has at least ten counts. The rearrangement joins TRBV5-5 to TRBJ2-1; either TRBD1 or TRBD2 may supply D (5 bases each). Trimming removed 4 bases at V and 6 bases at J, with 20 bases between. Germline V gene sequence: CDR1 SGHKS, CDR2 YYEKEE (reference sequence). The CDR3 totals 16 residues. The CDR3 loop reads CASSETPARDLNEQFF. The CDR3 nucleotides are TGTGCCAGCAGCGAGACCCCCGCACGGGACCTCAATGAGCAGTTCTTC.

The table lists this clonotype with many counts. The rearrangement links TRBV18 to TRBJ1-6, with D unclear. The CDR3 runs to 17 residues. The V and J ends lost 2 bases and 0 bases respectively, with 11 bases between them. Germline lookup yields CDR1 KGHSH and CDR2 LQKENI. The CDR3: CASSPAPGDSYNSPLHF. The CDR3 DNA follows: TGTGCCAGCTCACCAGCCCCTGGGGACTCCTATAATTCACCCCTCCACTTT.

This clonotype was detected ten times or more. V is TRBV12-3 or TRBV12-4 and J is TRBJ1-3; D gene unclear. The CDR3 sequence is 14 residues long. Trimming cost V 5 bases and J 3 bases, with 11 bases left between them. The chain's CDR3 is CASSPTGGGNTIYF. The CDR3 nucleotides are TGTGCCAGCAGTCCCACGGGAGGTGGAAACACCATATATTTT.